This TCR beta chain emerged from a study of T cells after yellow fever vaccination. A single record per CDR3 protein comes from TCRdb applying MiXCR to the 5' RACE reads. The repertoire holds hundreds of thousands of distinct CDR3 sequences, with 15% to 20% as singletons. This clonotype occurred a few times. Trimming cost V 4 bases and J 7 bases, with 13 bases left between them. This CDR3 has 12 residues. The germline V gene has CDR1 DFQATT and CDR2 SNEGSKA (reference sequence). Sample: PBMCs, taken 15 days after the yellow fever booster vaccination. This TCR was sampled from a man aged 30 to 39 who received the YFV17D yellow fever vaccine. The rearrangement uses TRBV20-1 and TRBJ1-2; D is possibly TRBD1 (6 bases). The CDR3 DNA sequence: TGCAGTGCTAACAGGGTCCTGGCTGGCTACACCTTC. Amino acid sequence: CSANRVLAGYTF.